This TCR beta chain stems from a study of T cells in women clearing cervical HPV infection. Findings of the study overall: Controls had more TRBV6-7 (approximately 0.16%) than cases (approximately 0.11%).

HPV was found by MY09/MY11 PCR and dot-blot genotyping. A note on this clone: What it recognizes is unknown. The read falls 3 residues short of the CDR3 end, and the missing part is taken from the germline J gene.

Average input was around 1,100 ng genomic DNA for immunoSEQ TCR beta CDR3 amplification. The repertoire was sequenced with immunoSEQ multiplex PCR; TCRdb's copy has only in-frame clones and lacks some. This table holds more than 20,000 clones. The germline CDR1 and CDR2 sequences are ENHRY and SYGVKD. The CDR3 consists of 13 residues. This sequence joins TRBV10-3 and TRBJ2-3, with D tentatively TRBD2 (5 bases). This clonotype was sampled from a woman aged 18 to 75 with a cervical HPV16 infection that either progressed to CIN3+ or cleared (not recorded which). The sample taken for sequencing was blood buffy coat. The CDR3 loop is CAMRPDSPMAQYF. CDR3 DNA (partial): TGTGCCATGCGCCCGGACTCCCCCATGGCG.